This T cell receptor (beta chain) was recovered during a study of shared clonotypes between healthy human individuals. Study-wide background: Every donor yielded three CD4 naive, three CD4 memory, two CD8 naive and one CD8 memory plate.

Study results and limitations: Naive CD4 clonotypes were shared across several donors at around 5%. Estimated richness values were generally larger in naive subsets than in memory subsets.

Points on this clone: The antigen is not known.

Division of CD4+ cells produced a CD45RA+ naive subset and a CD45RA-negative memory subset. TCRdb keeps only in-frame clones here, not all; method: immunoSEQ multiplex PCR. The sample has millions of clones; roughly 96% are singletons. The sequence was obtained from a man aged 18-30 years in good health. The sequencing sample was made of naive CD4+ T cells sorted from blood. The sample's subset: CD45RA+ positively selected.

The CDR3, as DNA: TGTGCCAGCAGTATAGAACGAGGGTTGGGCTACACCTTC. This encodes CASSIERGLGYTF. V gene TRBV7-2 combines with J gene TRBJ1-2; D remains unclear. The length of the CDR3 is 13 residues. In germline, CDR1 is SGHTA, CDR2 FQGNSA. The V gene lost 6 bases and the J gene lost 8 bases, with 16 bases spanning the gap.